This TCR beta chain came from a study of identical twins. TCRdb processed the 5' RACE reads anew with MiXCR; each CDR3 protein has one entry. The sample shows 1,800,000 or so distinct CDR3 sequences, about 32% of them seen only once. Study-wide points: Twin pairs' shared out-of-frame alpha sequences were enriched in low generation probability. Carriage of fewer insertions was seen in abundant cord blood beta clonotypes, whereas memory repertoires showed none.

The germline V gene has CDR1 DFQATT and CDR2 SNEGSKA (reference sequence). V was clipped by 5 bases and J by 7 bases; unmatched bases: 13. CDR3 size: 16 residues. This clonotype appeared a single time. What it binds is unknown. The J gene is TRBJ2-1, the V gene TRBV20-1; 11 nucleotides line up with TRBD2. The TCR was taken from a newborn girl in good health. The sample comprised cord blood. The CDR3 here is CSAPPGALAGGNEQFF. CDR3 DNA sequence: TGCAGTGCTCCTCCTGGGGCGCTAGCGGGGGGAAATGAGCAGTTCTTC.